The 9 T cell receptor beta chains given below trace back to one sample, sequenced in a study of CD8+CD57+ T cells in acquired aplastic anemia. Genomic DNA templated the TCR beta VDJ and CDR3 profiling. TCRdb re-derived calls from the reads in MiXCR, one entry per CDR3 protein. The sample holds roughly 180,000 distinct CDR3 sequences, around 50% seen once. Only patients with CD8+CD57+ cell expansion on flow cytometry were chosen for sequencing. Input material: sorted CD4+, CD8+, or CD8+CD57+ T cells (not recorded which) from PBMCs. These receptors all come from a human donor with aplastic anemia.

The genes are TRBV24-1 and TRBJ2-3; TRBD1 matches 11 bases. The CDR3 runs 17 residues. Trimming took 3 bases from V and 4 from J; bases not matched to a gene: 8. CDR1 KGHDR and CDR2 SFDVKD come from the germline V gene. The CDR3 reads CATSDPSGQGAPDTQYF. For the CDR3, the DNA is TGTGCCACCAGTGATCCCTCTGGACAGGGGGCCCCAGATACGCAGTATTTT.

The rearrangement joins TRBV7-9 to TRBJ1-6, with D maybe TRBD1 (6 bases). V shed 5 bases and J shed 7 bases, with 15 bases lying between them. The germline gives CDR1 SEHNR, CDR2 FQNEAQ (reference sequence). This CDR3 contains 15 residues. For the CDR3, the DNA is TGTGCCAGCAGCACGAACAGGGTCGCCAATTCACCCCTCCACTTT. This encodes CASSTNRVANSPLHF. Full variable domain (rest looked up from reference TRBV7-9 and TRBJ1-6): DTGVSQNPRHKITKRGQNVTFRCDPISEHNRLYWYRQTLGQGPEFLTYFQNEAQLEKSRLLSDRFSAERPKGSFSTLEIQRTEQGDSAMYLCASSTNRVANSPLHFGNGTRLTVT.

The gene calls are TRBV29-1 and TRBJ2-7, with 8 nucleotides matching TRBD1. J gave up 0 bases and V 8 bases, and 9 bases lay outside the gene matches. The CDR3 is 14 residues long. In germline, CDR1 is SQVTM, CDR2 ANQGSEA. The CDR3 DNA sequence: TGCAGCCAAGACTCCGGGACAGGCTCCTACGAGCAGTACTTC. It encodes CSQDSGTGSYEQYF.

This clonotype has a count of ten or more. The CDR3 loop reads CSARDFLNYGYTF. The CDR3 nucleotides are TGCAGTGCTAGAGATTTCTTAAACTATGGCTACACCTTC. The chain uses TRBV20-1 and TRBJ1-2; D ambiguous. The CDR3 has 13 residues. The ends were cut back, 0 bases at V and 2 bases at J, with 7 bases in the middle. CDR1 and CDR2 (germline): DFQATT, SNEGSKA (reference sequence).

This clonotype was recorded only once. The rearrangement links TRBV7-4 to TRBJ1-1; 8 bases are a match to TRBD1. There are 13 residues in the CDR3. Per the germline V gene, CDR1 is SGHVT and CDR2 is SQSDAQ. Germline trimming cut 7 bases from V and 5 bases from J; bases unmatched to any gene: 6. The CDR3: CASTPTGGTEAFF. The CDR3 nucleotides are TGTGCCAGCACCCCAACAGGGGGAACTGAAGCTTTCTTT. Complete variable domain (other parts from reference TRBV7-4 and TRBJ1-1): GAGVSQSPRYKVAKRGRDVALRCDSISGHVTLYWYRQTLGQGSEVLTYSQSDAQRDKSGRPSGRFSAERPERSVSTLKIQRTEQGDSAVYLCASTPTGGTEAFFGQGTRLTVV.

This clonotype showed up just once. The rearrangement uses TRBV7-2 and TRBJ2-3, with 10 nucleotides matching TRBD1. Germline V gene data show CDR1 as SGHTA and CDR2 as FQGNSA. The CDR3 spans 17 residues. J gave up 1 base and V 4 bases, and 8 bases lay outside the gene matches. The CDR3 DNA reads TGTGCCAGCAGCTCGACCGGGACAGGGGATCGCACAGATACGCAGTATTTT. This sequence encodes CASSSTGTGDRTDTQYF.

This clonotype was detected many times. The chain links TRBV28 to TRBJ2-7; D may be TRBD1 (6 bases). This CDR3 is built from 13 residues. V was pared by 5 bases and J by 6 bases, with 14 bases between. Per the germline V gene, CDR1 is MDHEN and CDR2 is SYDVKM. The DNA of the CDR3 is TGTGCCAGCAGTCAAAAGGACAGACGCGAGCAGTACTTC. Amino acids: CASSQKDRREQYF.

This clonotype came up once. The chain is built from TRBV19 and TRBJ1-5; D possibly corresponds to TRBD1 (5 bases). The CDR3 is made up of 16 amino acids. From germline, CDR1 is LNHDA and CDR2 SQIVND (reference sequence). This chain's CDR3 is CARDARGSNSNQPQHF. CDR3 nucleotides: TGTGCTAGAGATGCGAGGGGCAGCAATAGCAATCAGCCCCAGCATTTT.

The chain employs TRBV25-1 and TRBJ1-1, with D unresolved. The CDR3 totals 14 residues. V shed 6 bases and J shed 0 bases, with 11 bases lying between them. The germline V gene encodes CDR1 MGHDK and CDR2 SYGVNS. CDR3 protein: CASRHGRLNTEAFF. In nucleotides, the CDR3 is TGTGCCAGCAGACACGGGCGGTTGAACACTGAAGCTTTCTTT.